This TCR beta chain was identified in a study of blood T cells in healthy people across ages. This clonotype was observed at least ten times. The antigen remains undetermined. With 1 base removed from V and 6 bases from J, the gap between germline ends came to 14 bases. CDR3 length: 15 amino acids. CDR1 MGHRA and CDR2 YSYEKL come from the germline V gene. Study results and limitations: Measured against age, TCR beta diversity per million T cells decreased in a roughly linear manner. PBMCs that were unsorted prevented a conclusive naive versus antigen-experienced comparison.

With a J-beta primer mix and a sample-barcoded 5' primer, a second PCR ran about 6 to 11 cycles. TCRdb recomputed calls from the 5' RACE reads with MiXCR, one row per CDR3 protein. The table includes some 1.7 million distinct CDR3 sequences, 28% detected once. The rearrangement links TRBV4-1 to TRBJ2-3; no definite D call. The sequenced material came from blood. The TCR was taken from a young woman in good health. The DNA for the CDR3 is TGCGCCAGCAGCCAAGGAAGCTCCGAAAGGGATACGCAGTATTTT. Encoded protein: CASSQGSSERDTQYF.